The rows below give T cell receptor beta chains drawn from one sample of a study of blood T cells in healthy people across ages. TCRdb fed the 5' RACE reads into MiXCR, producing one record per CDR3 protein. This sample has 600,000 to 900,000 distinct CDR3 sequences, with about 26% found just once. The same sample was also studied in work on T cells of mothers and their children.

The sample taken for sequencing was blood. Receptors were obtained from a boy younger than 18 in good health. The CDR3 runs from the conserved cysteine through the conserved F or W. A D gene is named only where the DNA matches it firmly. Where a row states a size, it is once, few, many or the class of an expanded clone; other rows omit it.

j_gene | abundance | len | d_gene | v_gene | CDR3nt | CDR3aa
TRBJ2-5 | NA | 15 | NA | TRBV5-1 | TGCGCCAGCACAAGAGAGGACTCGTACCAAGAGACCCAGTACTTC | CASTREDSYQETQYF
TRBJ2-5 | few | 15 | TRBD2 | TRBV29-1 | TGCAGCGTTGCTAGACTAGCGGGGGGCCTTGTGGCCCAGTACTTC | CSVARLAGGLVAQYF
TRBJ2-1 | NA | 14 | NA | TRBV6-1 | TGTGCCAGCAGTGCCCCGGGCAGCGTCAATGAGCAGTTCTTC | CASSAPGSVNEQFF
TRBJ2-2 | few | 13 | TRBD1 | TRBV28 | TGTGCCAGCAGTTTCCAGGGGGCCGGGGAGCTGTTTTTT | CASSFQGAGELFF
TRBJ2-3 | many | 12 | NA | TRBV9 | TGTGCCAGCAGCCCTGGCACAGATACGCAGTATTTT | CASSPGTDTQYF
TRBJ2-7 | NA | 15 | TRBD1 | TRBV19 | TGTGCCAGTATGGGGATCGGGACAGAGTCCTACGAGCAGTACTTC | CASMGIGTESYEQYF
TRBJ2-5 | few | 13 | NA | TRBV28 | TGTGCCAGCAGTTTCCCAGCGCTGCAGACCCAGTACTTC | CASSFPALQTQYF
TRBJ1-5 | once | 15 | NA | TRBV2 | TGTGCCAGCAGTGGGGTGACCGGACGGGATCAGCCCCAGCATTTT | CASSGVTGRDQPQHF
TRBJ2-7 | NA | 15 | NA | TRBV5-1 | TGCGCCAGCAGCTTGGGGGGGATTCTAACCTACGAGCAGTACTTC | CASSLGGILTYEQYF
TRBJ1-2 | NA | 14 | NA | TRBV18 | TGTGCCAGCTCACCTCAGGAGGAGAACTATGGCTACACCTTC | CASSPQEENYGYTF
TRBJ1-6 | NA | 17 | NA | TRBV12-3/TRBV12-4 | TGTGCCAGCAGTGCAGCCGGGACCAGGAGGCGAAATTCACCCCTCCACTTT | CASSAAGTRRRNSPLHF
TRBJ2-1 | once | 16 | NA | TRBV11-2 | TGTGCCAGCAGCTGGAAGTGGGCCTTGCCCTACAATGAGCAGTTCTTC | CASSWKWALPYNEQFF
TRBJ1-2 | NA | 13 | TRBD1 | TRBV12-3/TRBV12-4 | TGTGCCAGCAGCATACAGGGGTTCTATGGCTACACCTTC | CASSIQGFYGYTF
TRBJ2-4 | few | 13 | NA | TRBV12-3/TRBV12-4 | TGTGCCAGCAGTTCAGCAGGGCTAGACATTCAGTACTTC | CASSSAGLDIQYF
TRBJ2-1 | NA | 14 | NA | TRBV9 | TGTGTCAGCAGCGTTCGGGGGGCTCACAATGAGCAGTTCTTC | CVSSVRGAHNEQFF
TRBJ2-5 | many | 13 | NA | TRBV20-1 | TGCAGTGCGGGACTGTCCAATCAAGAGACCCAGTACTTC | CSAGLSNQETQYF
TRBJ1-2 | NA | 14 | NA | TRBV5-1 | TGCGCCAGCAGCTTGGCGGTACGACCCTATGGCTACACCTTC | CASSLAVRPYGYTF
TRBJ2-4 | NA | 16 | TRBD1 | TRBV6-5 | TGTGCCAGCACCCCTAGAGGCAGGGGGCGCTTAAACATTCAGTACTTC | CASTPRGRGRLNIQYF
TRBJ2-5 | NA | 17 | TRBD2 | TRBV6-1 | TGTGCCAGCACCAAATCGTCGGGACTAGCTCTCCTTGAGACCCAGTACTTC | CASTKSSGLALLETQYF
TRBJ2-5 | few | 14 | NA | TRBV6-1 | TGTGCCAGCAGTTTTACCGAAGGCCAAGAGACCCAGTACTTC | CASSFTEGQETQYF
TRBJ2-1 | few | 14 | NA | TRBV5-1 | TGCGCCAGCAGCTTGAGGACAGCCGGGGATGAGCAGTTCTTC | CASSLRTAGDEQFF
TRBJ2-7 | NA | 17 | TRBD1 | TRBV15 | TGTGCCACCAGCCTTCAGCTACAGGGGGCAGGGTCCTACGAGCAGTACTTC | CATSLQLQGAGSYEQYF
TRBJ1-4 | few | 16 | NA | TRBV12-3/TRBV12-4 | TGTGCCAGCAGCCTGATTTCAGGGGCTGGTAATGAAAAACTGTTTTTT | CASSLISGAGNEKLFF
TRBJ2-7 | NA | 16 | NA | TRBV20-1 | TGCAGTGCTCCGTCGGGGTGGGGCTACACGGGGAACGAGCAGTACTTC | CSAPSGWGYTGNEQYF
TRBJ2-1 | NA | 15 | TRBD2 | TRBV2 | TGTGCCAGCTCGAGGTCCGAGCGGGGAGGCAATGAGCAGTTCTTC | CASSRSERGGNEQFF
TRBJ2-7 | few | 15 | TRBD2 | TRBV28 | TGTGCCAGCAGTTTATTTCGCGGGGGGGCCTACGAGCAGTACTTC | CASSLFRGGAYEQYF
TRBJ2-7 | few | 16 | TRBD1 | TRBV12-3/TRBV12-4 | TGTGCCAGCAGTCCCACACCGGGACAGGGAATGGAGGAGCAGTACTTC | CASSPTPGQGMEEQYF
TRBJ2-5 | NA | 16 | TRBD2 | TRBV4-1 | TGCGCCAGCAGCCAAGACAAAACTAGCGGGGAAGAGACCCAGTACTTC | CASSQDKTSGEETQYF
TRBJ1-4 | few | 14 | NA | TRBV19 | TGTGCCAGTAGCCGCCCTGCAACTAATGAAAAACTGTTTTTT | CASSRPATNEKLFF
TRBJ2-5 | NA | 15 | NA | TRBV9 | TGTGCCAGCAGCGTAGCTCTCGAGAACAGGGAGACCCAGTACTTC | CASSVALENRETQYF
TRBJ2-4 | once | 15 | NA | TRBV7-9 | TGTGCCAGCATGACAGGTGATTTAGCCAAAAACATTCAGTACTTC | CASMTGDLAKNIQYF
TRBJ2-7 | NA | 12 | NA | TRBV6-5 | TGTGCCAGCAGGGGCCCGCTCTACGAGCAGTACTTC | CASRGPLYEQYF
TRBJ1-2 | few | 15 | NA | TRBV27 | TGTGCCAGCAGTTCCTGGGAGGGGCTGAACTATGGCTACACCTTC | CASSSWEGLNYGYTF
TRBJ1-5 | NA | 15 | NA | TRBV6-5 | TGTGCCAGCAGTCTGGTGGCGGGGGGCCACCAGCCCCAGCATTTT | CASSLVAGGHQPQHF
TRBJ2-7 | NA | 15 | TRBD2 | TRBV6-5 | TGTGCCAGCAGGCTTAGCGGGGGCCTCTCCTACGGGCAGTACTTC | CASRLSGGLSYGQYF
TRBJ2-2 | NA | 16 | TRBD2 | TRBV6-6 | TGTGCCAGCAGTGCATCTAGCGGGGGGGCGATCGGGGAGCTGTTTTTT | CASSASSGGAIGELFF
TRBJ2-2 | NA | 15 | NA | TRBV20-1 | TGCAGTGCTAGTAGGGACGCAAGGAACACCGGGGAGCTGTTTTTT | CSASRDARNTGELFF